The 23 T cell receptor beta chains presented below share a single source sample, sequenced in a study of beta chain features in type 1 diabetes (dated by TCRdb to 2016 to 2019). The research as a whole found: In all four CD4+ subsets, TCRB CDR3 length was moderately but significantly shorter in type 1 diabetes patients.

Receptor libraries were prepared by the immunoSEQ multiplex PCR assay. The High Capacity cDNA Reverse Transcription Kit was used to reverse transcribe all of the isolated RNA, meaning that expressed TCRB transcripts were what got sequenced. The table was pulled from immuneACCESS by TCRdb, which kept in-frame rearrangements only. Such tables lose some clones; where checked, under half of the loss comes from unresolved V genes, and the rest has no known cause. In this sample the table shows 640,000 or so clones, around 15% of which occur a single time. Roughly 0.04% of the sample lies in the top ten. These TCRs are of unknown antigen specificity. The sample taken for sequencing was naive CD4+ T cells from blood. The intended sense of this specimen's cell subset or site label: true naive CD4+ T cells. The receptors come from a man aged 18 to 29 with type 1 diabetes.

This clone was observed a few times. The sample carries other DNA sequences with the same CDR3. The chain couples TRBV30 to TRBJ1-5; D unclear. Per germline, CDR1 GTSNPN and CDR2 SVGIG (reference sequence). Trimming cost V 0 bases and J 1 base, with 4 bases left between them. The CDR3 consists of 13 residues. DNA of the CDR3: TGTGCCTGGAGTGTAAAAAGCAATCAGCCCCAGCATTTT. As protein: CAWSVKSNQPQHF.

A word on this clone: One end of the junction fails to match germline, which may point to a read error. The genes are TRBV5-6 and TRBJ2-2, with 7 bases aligning to TRBD1. This CDR3 contains 16 residues. Germline V gene lookup returns CDR1 SGHDT and CDR2 YYEEEE. This chain's CDR3 is CASSLIPGQLTEELFF. CDR3 DNA sequence: TGTGCCAGCAGCTTAATACCGGGACAGTTAACCGAGGAGCTGTTTTTT.

This clone was seen a handful of times. Here the CDR3 reads CASSQGQIASGFNEQFF. Written as DNA, the CDR3 is TGTGCCAGCAGCCAAGGTCAGATTGCTAGCGGATTCAATGAGCAGTTCTTC. The gene calls are TRBV4-2 and TRBJ2-1; TRBD2 aligns across 7 bases. CDR1 and CDR2 from the germline V gene are LGHNA and YNFKEQ. The CDR3 spans 17 residues. Unmatched junction bases numbered 12, after V lost 1 base and J lost 6 bases.

The chain employs TRBV29-1 and TRBJ1-1, with D unclear. CDR1 is SQVTM and CDR2 is ANQGSEA in the germline V gene. This CDR3 is 15 amino acids long. Trimming removed 4 bases from V and 2 bases from J, with 17 bases in between. CDR3 in DNA: TGCAGCGTTGTACCGGTGAGAGTTACAAACACTGAAGCTTTCTTT. Translation gives CSVVPVRVTNTEAFF.

The chain joins TRBV7-9 to TRBJ1-1; D is possibly TRBD1 (6 bases). This CDR3 region has 13 residues. From germline, CDR1 is SEHNR and CDR2 FQNEAQ (reference sequence). Trimming removed 1 base from V and 7 bases from J, with 10 bases in between. CDR3 residues: CASSLVEDSEAFF. The CDR3 region has the DNA TGTGCCAGCAGCTTAGTAGAGGACAGTGAAGCTTTCTTT.

This clone was seen a handful of times. The genes are TRBV30 and TRBJ2-3; possibly TRBD2 for D (6 bases). V lost 5 bases to trimming and J lost 3 bases, with 12 bases between them. The CDR3 totals 13 residues. CDR1 and CDR2 from the germline V gene are GTSNPN and SVGIG (reference sequence). In DNA, the CDR3 is TGTGCCTGGGTGGTAGCGGCAACAGATACGCAGTATTTT. Its translation is CAWVVAATDTQYF. Complete variable domain (other parts from reference TRBV30 and TRBJ2-3): SQTIHQWPATLVQPVGSPLSLECTVEGTSNPNLYWYRQAAGRGLQLLFYSVGIGQISSEVPQNLSASRPQDRQFILSSKKLLLSDSGFYLCAWVVAATDTQYFGPGTRLTVL.

This clone turned up a few times. The rearrangement links TRBV4-1 to TRBJ1-2; D call uncertain. Per the germline V gene, CDR1 is MGHRA and CDR2 is YSYEKL. V gave up 0 bases and J gave up 8 bases, with 7 bases separating them. CDR3 length: 12 amino acids. CDR3 region: CASSQESRGYTF. CDR3 sequence (DNA): TGCGCCAGCAGCCAAGAGTCGAGGGGCTACACCTTC.

The chain joins TRBV5-1 to TRBJ1-1; D uncertain. Germline CDR1 and CDR2: SGHRS and YFSETQ. The CDR3 consists of 13 residues. Trimming cost V 4 bases and J 5 bases, with 12 bases left between them. DNA of the CDR3: TGCGCCAGCAGCATACTAGGACGTACTGAAGCTTTCTTT. Protein product: CASSILGRTEAFF.

This clone has only a few counts. The genes are TRBV10-3 and TRBJ2-1; no reliable D call. Trimming shortened V by 3 bases and J by 15 bases, and 12 bases separated the two germline ends. The CDR3 runs 11 residues. Per germline, CDR1 ENHRY and CDR2 SYGVKD. The CDR3 reads CAISEEGYRFF. Here the CDR3 DNA reads TGTGCCATCAGTGAAGAAGGCTACAGGTTCTTC.

This clone was seen repeatedly, ten times or more. V usage is TRBV28 and J usage is TRBJ2-1, with TRBD1 matching over 7 bases. The CDR3 is 13 amino acids. Germline values: CDR1 MDHEN, CDR2 SYDVKM. Unmatched junction bases numbered 8, after V lost 5 bases and J lost 10 bases. The CDR3 region has the DNA TGTGCCAGCAGTCAATGGGACAGTCGAGAGCAGTTCTTC. Its protein is CASSQWDSREQFF.

This sequence joins TRBV4-3 and TRBJ1-2; D unclear. V was shortened by 0 bases and J by 10 bases, with 15 bases between the two germline ends. The V gene's germline CDR1 is LGHNA and CDR2 YSLEER. This CDR3 is 14 amino acids long. CDR3 residues: CASSQDIGQRTYTF. The DNA of the CDR3 is TGCGCCAGCAGCCAAGATATAGGGCAGAGAACCTACACCTTC.

This clone showed up just a few times. The chain recombines TRBV7-9 with TRBJ2-7; 8 positions match TRBD1. J gave up 4 bases and V 4 bases, and 3 bases lay outside the gene matches. The CDR3 loop spans 13 amino acids. Germline V gene sequence: CDR1 SEHNR, CDR2 FQNEAQ (reference sequence). The DNA of the CDR3 is TGTGCCAGCAGCTCACAGGGGGGATACGAGCAGTACTTC. Encoded protein: CASSSQGGYEQYF.

This clone was picked up a small number of times. The chain combines TRBV4-2 with TRBJ1-2, with 8 bases matching TRBD1. J gave up 0 bases and V 2 bases, and 8 bases lay outside the gene matches. Germline-derived CDR1 and CDR2 are LGHNA and YNFKEQ. The CDR3 is 17 residues long. The CDR3 DNA is TGTGCCAGCAGCCAACCTTTAGTGGGACAGGCTAACTATGGCTACACCTTC. Translated, it gives CASSQPLVGQANYGYTF.

The rearrangement uses TRBV18 and TRBJ2-6; D is perhaps TRBD2 (6 bases). Trimming removed 5 bases from V and 0 bases from J, with 11 bases in between. Germline V gene data show CDR1 as KGHSH and CDR2 as LQKENI. The CDR3 is made up of 16 amino acids. In nucleotides, the CDR3 is TGTGCCAGCTCAGAGCGGGTAGACTCTGGGGCCAACGTCCTGACTTTC. It yields the protein CASSERVDSGANVLTF.

The gene calls are TRBV2 and TRBJ2-5; D perhaps matches TRBD1 (5 bases). V lost 5 bases and J lost 2, with 12 bases in between. In germline, CDR1 is SNHLY, CDR2 FYNNEI. The CDR3 has 14 residues. As DNA, the CDR3 is TGTGCCAGCAGTTACAGACAGATTCAAGAGACCCAGTACTTC. It is translated as CASSYRQIQETQYF.

This rearrangement joins TRBV5-1 to TRBJ2-7; D is perhaps TRBD1 (6 bases). The germline V and J ends were trimmed by 8 bases and 1 base, with 13 bases remaining between them. CDR3 length: 13 amino acids. Germline lookup yields CDR1 SGHRS and CDR2 YFSETQ. CDR3 in DNA: TGCGCCAGTAAGGGGGACGGATCCTACGAGCAGTACTTC. This codes for CASKGDGSYEQYF.

This clone was counted only a few times. The J gene is TRBJ1-5, the V gene TRBV7-2; possibly TRBD1 for D (5 bases). The CDR3 is 14 residues long. Per germline, CDR1 SGHTA and CDR2 FQGNSA. Deletions cut 1 base from V and 7 bases from J, with 11 bases between. The CDR3, as DNA: TGTGCCAGCAGCTTAGGGCAGGGCCCCCAGCCCCAGCATTTT. This codes for CASSLGQGPQPQHF. The variable domain in full, completed from reference TRBV7-2 and TRBJ1-5, reads GAGVSQSPSNKVTEKGKDVELRCDPISGHTALYWYRQSLGQGLEFLIYFQGNSAPDKSGLPSDRFSAERTGGSVSTLTIQRTQQEDSAVYLCASSLGQGPQPQHFGDGTRLSIL.

The chain recombines TRBV15 with TRBJ1-1; D uncertain. Per the germline V gene, CDR1 is LNHNV and CDR2 is YYDKDF (reference sequence). The CDR3 sequence is 15 residues long. Trimming took 0 bases from V and 2 from J, leaving 10 bases between them. Written as DNA, the CDR3 is TGTGCCACCAGCAGAGATAGGTTAACCAACACTGAAGCTTTCTTT. Its protein product is CATSRDRLTNTEAFF.

Notes on this clone: The conserved phenylalanine or tryptophan is not found at the CDR3 terminus, so this likely reflects a read error. CDR3 sequence (DNA): TGTGCCAGCGAGGACGTGAGCTCTGGAAACACCATATATTCT. This encodes CASEDVSSGNTIYS. V is TRBV25-1 and J is TRBJ1-3; D is ambiguous. The CDR3 covers 14 residues. The V gene's germline CDR1 is MGHDK and CDR2 SYGVNS. Trimming took off 8 bases at V and 0 bases at J, with 11 bases between the two ends.

This clone was seen a handful of times. The J gene is TRBJ2-3, the V gene TRBV5-1; TRBD1 matches at 10 bases. The germline CDR1 and CDR2 sequences are SGHRS and YFSETQ. This CDR3 is built from 17 residues. The J segment lost 1 base and the V segment lost 0 bases, leaving 5 bases of the junction unmatched. CDR3 nucleotide sequence: TGCGCCAGCAGCTTGGGACAGGGGGCGAGAGGCACAGATACGCAGTATTTT. Translating gives CASSLGQGARGTDTQYF.

This clone was detected a few times. This chain links TRBV29-1 with TRBJ2-6; the D call may be TRBD1 or TRBD2 (5 bases each). Looked up from germline, CDR1 is SQVTM and CDR2 is ANQGSEA. The V end lost 6 bases, the J end lost 0 bases, and 12 bases lay between the germline ends. This CDR3 is built from 15 residues. Here the CDR3 reads CSVFGDLSGANVLTF. The CDR3 DNA sequence: TGCAGCGTCTTCGGGGACCTCTCTGGGGCCAACGTCCTGACTTTC.

With respect to this clone: The same CDR3 is also encoded by other DNA sequences in this sample. The chain employs TRBV5-1 and TRBJ1-1; the D gene is possibly TRBD1 (5 bases). V was shortened by 1 base and J by 1 base, with 5 bases between the two germline ends. From germline, CDR1 is SGHRS and CDR2 YFSETQ. The CDR3 totals 13 residues. The CDR3 here is CASSLRGNTEAFF. The CDR3 nucleotides are TGCGCCAGCAGCTTGAGGGGGAACACTGAAGCTTTCTTT.

In its sample, this clone was seen a few times. V usage is TRBV19 and J usage is TRBJ1-4, with a tentative D call TRBD1 (5 bases). The V end lost 10 bases, the J end lost 3 bases, and 12 bases lay between the germline ends. From germline, CDR1 is LNHDA and CDR2 SQIVND (reference sequence). CDR3 length: 13 amino acids. The CDR3 DNA follows: TGTGCCACCGGGGGTGAAGCTAATGAAAAACTGTTTTTT. This encodes CATGGEANEKLFF.